This entry features one T cell receptor (beta chain) sequence. The PCR employed 60 Vbeta primers together with 13 Jbeta primers. Repertoires were generated with immunoSEQ multiplex PCR, while TCRdb's copy carries only in-frame clones and drops some. The table records about 200,000 clones, around 86% of them present only once. This record comes from a study of cytomegalovirus exposure and HLA in healthy donors. Germline CDR1 MDHEN, CDR2 SYDVKM. The CDR3 contains 15 residues. The V end was cut by 5 bases, the J end by 9 bases, with 22 bases between. The clonotype was recovered from a woman in her fifties or sixties in good health and CMV-seropositive. The sample consisted of PBMCs. This chain joins TRBV28 and TRBJ1-1, with D possibly matching TRBD1 (6 bases). In DNA form, the CDR3 reads TGTGCCAGCAGTCTCATACCCCCGGGACAAGAAAAAGCTTTCTTT. Translated, it gives CASSLIPPGQEKAFF.